Sequencing of this T cell receptor beta chain was carried out in a study of OX40 agonist ivuxolimab in advanced cancers. Whole-study findings and limits: The average count of expanded clones was higher among CD8+ T cells than among CD4+. Some patients who did not respond also had low normalized T-cell clonal expansion. Some of the lowest clonal expansion was seen in partial responders at 0.1-3.0 mg/kg. Blood T cells, both CD4+ and CD8+, expanded clonally by week 6 at 0.1 to 3.0 mg/kg.

Comment on this clone: The antigen remains unidentified.

Germline V lookup: CDR1 MNHEY, CDR2 SMNVEV (reference sequence). V lost 4 bases and J lost 0; bases outside the gene matches: 1. This CDR3 is 14 amino acids long. TCRdb's table, derived via immunoSEQ multiplex PCR, lists solely in-frame clones and lacks some. The sample has around 60,000 clones, over 90% seen once. The source material was CD4+ or CD8+ T cells sorted from blood, sampled in a trial of the OX40 agonist ivuxolimab. This rearrangement joins TRBV27 to TRBJ2-7, with TRBD2 matching 9 bases. The clonotype was recovered from an adult with an advanced solid tumor such as melanoma, head and neck, liver or kidney cancer. The CDR3 DNA sequence: TGTGCCAGCAGTTGGACTAGCGACTCCTACGAGCAGTACTTC. As protein: CASSWTSDSYEQYF.